Each of the 3 T cell receptor beta chains below was sequenced from the same sample in a study of cytomegalovirus exposure and HLA in healthy donors. In the PCR, 60 Vbeta and 13 Jbeta primers were used. Method: immunoSEQ multiplex PCR; TCRdb's copy keeps in-frame clones and lacks some. The sample has roughly 150,000 clones, about 85% seen once. Sequences were obtained from PBMCs. The receptors derive from a man aged 50-60 years in good health and CMV-seropositive.

This chain connects TRBV7-3 to TRBJ2-1, with 9 bases lining up with TRBD2. CDR3 length: 16 amino acids. After removal of 2 bases from V and 9 bases from J, the junction contained 11 bases not matched to a gene. CDR1 SGHTA and CDR2 FQGTGA come from the germline V gene. In nucleotides, the CDR3 is TGTGCCAGCAGCTTATACGGCGGGAGGGCCTCTACTGAGCAGTTCTTC. Its translation is CASSLYGGRASTEQFF.

DNA of the CDR3: TGCGGCGGGGGGGGTGGGTGGGGAATGAACACTGAAGCTTTCTTT. Amino acid sequence: CGGGGGWGMNTEAFF. The rearrangement joins TRBV29-1 to TRBJ1-1, with D maybe TRBD1 (5 bases). Germline CDR1 and CDR2: SQVTM and ANQGSEA. This CDR3 contains 15 residues.

J is TRBJ1-1 and V is TRBV14; D remains ambiguous. CDR1 SGHDN and CDR2 FVKESK come from the germline V gene. This CDR3 spans 15 amino acids. V was cut by 2 bases and J by 0 bases, with 10 bases left in between. In DNA form, the CDR3 reads TGTGCCAGCAGCCAATATCGAGGGATGAACACTGAAGCTTTCTTT. Translation gives CASSQYRGMNTEAFF. Looking up the rest from reference TRBV14 and TRBJ1-1 gives the full variable domain: EAGVTQFPSHSVIEKGQTVTLRCDPISGHDNLYWYRRVMGKEIKFLLHFVKESKQDESGMPNNRFLAERTGGTYSTLKVQPAELEDSGVYFCASSQYRGMNTEAFFGQGTRLTVV.